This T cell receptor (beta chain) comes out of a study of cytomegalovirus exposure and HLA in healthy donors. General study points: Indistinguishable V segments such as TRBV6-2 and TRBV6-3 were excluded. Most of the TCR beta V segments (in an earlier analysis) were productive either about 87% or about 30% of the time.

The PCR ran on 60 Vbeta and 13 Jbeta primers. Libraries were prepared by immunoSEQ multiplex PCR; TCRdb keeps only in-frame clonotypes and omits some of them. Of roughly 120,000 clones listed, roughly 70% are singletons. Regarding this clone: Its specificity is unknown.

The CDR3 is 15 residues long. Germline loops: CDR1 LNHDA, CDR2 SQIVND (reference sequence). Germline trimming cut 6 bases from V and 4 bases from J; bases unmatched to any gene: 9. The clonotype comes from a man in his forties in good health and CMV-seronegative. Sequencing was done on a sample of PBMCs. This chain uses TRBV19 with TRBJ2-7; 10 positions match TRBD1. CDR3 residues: CASSPRQGARYEQYF. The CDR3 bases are TGTGCCAGTAGCCCACGACAGGGGGCTCGGTACGAGCAGTACTTC.